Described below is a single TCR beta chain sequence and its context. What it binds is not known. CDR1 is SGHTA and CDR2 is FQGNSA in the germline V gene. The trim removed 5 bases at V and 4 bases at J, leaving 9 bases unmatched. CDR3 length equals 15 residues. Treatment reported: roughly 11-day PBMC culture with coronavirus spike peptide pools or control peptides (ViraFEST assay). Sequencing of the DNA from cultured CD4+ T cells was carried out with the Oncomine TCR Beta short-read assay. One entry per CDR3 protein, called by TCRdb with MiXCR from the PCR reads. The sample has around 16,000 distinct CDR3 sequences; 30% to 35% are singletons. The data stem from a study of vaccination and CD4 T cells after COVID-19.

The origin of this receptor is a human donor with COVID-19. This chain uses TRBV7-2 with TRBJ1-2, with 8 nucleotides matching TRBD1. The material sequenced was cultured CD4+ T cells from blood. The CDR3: CASSQGGQGSYGYTF. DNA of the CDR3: TGTGCCAGCAGCCAAGGCGGACAGGGAAGCTATGGCTACACCTTC.